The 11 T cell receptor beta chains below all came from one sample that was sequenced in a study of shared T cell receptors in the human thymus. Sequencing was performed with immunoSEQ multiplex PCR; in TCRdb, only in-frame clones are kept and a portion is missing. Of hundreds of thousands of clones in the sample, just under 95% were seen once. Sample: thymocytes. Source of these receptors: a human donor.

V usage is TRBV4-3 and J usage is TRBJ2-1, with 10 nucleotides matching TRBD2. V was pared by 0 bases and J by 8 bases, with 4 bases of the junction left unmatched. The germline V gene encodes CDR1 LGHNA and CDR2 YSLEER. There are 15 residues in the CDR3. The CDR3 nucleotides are TGCGCCAGCAGCCAAGAAGCGGGAGGGCGGGATGAGCAGTTCTTC. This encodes CASSQEAGGRDEQFF.

The CDR3 region has the DNA TGTGCCAGCAGTTTAGTCTTGATTGGGACAGGACCTTCCGGGGAGACCCAGTACTTC. Protein: CASSLVLIGTGPSGETQYF. The chain is built from TRBV28 and TRBJ2-5, with TRBD1 identical over 8 bases. Germline V CDR1 and CDR2: MDHEN, SYDVKM. This CDR3 is built from 19 residues. The V gene end was trimmed by 2 bases and the J gene end by 5 bases; junction bases not matched to a gene: 19.

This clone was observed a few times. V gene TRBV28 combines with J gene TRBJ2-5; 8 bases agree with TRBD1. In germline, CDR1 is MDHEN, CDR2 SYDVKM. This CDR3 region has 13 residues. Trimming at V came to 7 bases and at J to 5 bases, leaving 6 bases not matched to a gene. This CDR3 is CASTLRGQETQYF. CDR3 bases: TGTGCCAGCACCCTCAGGGGGCAGGAGACCCAGTACTTC.

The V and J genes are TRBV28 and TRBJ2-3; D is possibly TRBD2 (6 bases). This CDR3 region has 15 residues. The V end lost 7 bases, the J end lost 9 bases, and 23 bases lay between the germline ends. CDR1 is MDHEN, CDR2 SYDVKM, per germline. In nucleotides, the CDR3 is TGTGCCAGCATCGGTTGGTGCGGGGCCCGGGGGACGCAGTATTTT. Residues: CASIGWCGARGTQYF.

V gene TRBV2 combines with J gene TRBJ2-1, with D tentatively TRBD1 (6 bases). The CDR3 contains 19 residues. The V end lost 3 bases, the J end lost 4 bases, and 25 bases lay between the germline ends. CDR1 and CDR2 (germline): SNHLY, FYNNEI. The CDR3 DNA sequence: TGTGCCAGCAGTGATGTCCGAGGGGGAGAAGCTCGGAGGTACAATGAGCAGTTCTTC. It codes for CASSDVRGGEARRYNEQFF. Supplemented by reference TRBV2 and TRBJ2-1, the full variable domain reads EPEVTQTPSHQVTQMGQEVILRCVPISNHLYFYWYRQILGQKVEFLVSFYNNEISEKSEIFDDQFSVERPDGSNFTLKIRSTKLEDSAMYFCASSDVRGGEARRYNEQFFGPGTRLTVL.

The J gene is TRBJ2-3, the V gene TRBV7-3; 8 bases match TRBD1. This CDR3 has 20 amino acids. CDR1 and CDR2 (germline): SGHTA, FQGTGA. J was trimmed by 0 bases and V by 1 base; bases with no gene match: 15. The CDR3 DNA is TGTGCCAGCAGCTTAAATGGGGTCCGGGACAGGAAATATAGCACAGATACGCAGTATTTT. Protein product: CASSLNGVRDRKYSTDTQYF.

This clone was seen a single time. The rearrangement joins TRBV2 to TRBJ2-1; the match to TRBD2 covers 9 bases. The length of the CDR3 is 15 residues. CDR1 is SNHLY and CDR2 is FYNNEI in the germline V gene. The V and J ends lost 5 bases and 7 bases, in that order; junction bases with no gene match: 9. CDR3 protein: CASSLGLASRNEQFF. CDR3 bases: TGTGCCAGCAGTTTGGGACTAGCCAGTCGGAATGAGCAGTTCTTC.

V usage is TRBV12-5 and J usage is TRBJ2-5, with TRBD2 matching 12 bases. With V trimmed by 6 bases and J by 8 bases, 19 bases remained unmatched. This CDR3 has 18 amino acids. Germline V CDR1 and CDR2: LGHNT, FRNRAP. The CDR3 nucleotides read TGTGCTAGTGGCCACGGGGGACTAGCGGGCCGACGTACCATAACCCAGTACTTC. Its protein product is CASGHGGLAGRRTITQYF.

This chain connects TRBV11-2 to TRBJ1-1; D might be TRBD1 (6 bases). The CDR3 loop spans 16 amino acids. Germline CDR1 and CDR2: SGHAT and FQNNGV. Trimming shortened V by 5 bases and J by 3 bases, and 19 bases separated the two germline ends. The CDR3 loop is CASSPTSGAGDTEAFF. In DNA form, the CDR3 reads TGTGCCAGCAGCCCAACTTCAGGGGCGGGGGACACTGAAGCTTTCTTT.

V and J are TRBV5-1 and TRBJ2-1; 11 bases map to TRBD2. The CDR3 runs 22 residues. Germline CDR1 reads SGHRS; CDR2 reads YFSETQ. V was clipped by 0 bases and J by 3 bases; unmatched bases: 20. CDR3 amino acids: CASSLAQLLAGVPKPIYNEQFF. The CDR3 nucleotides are TGCGCCAGCAGCTTGGCACAATTACTAGCGGGGGTCCCCAAACCTATCTACAATGAGCAGTTCTTC.

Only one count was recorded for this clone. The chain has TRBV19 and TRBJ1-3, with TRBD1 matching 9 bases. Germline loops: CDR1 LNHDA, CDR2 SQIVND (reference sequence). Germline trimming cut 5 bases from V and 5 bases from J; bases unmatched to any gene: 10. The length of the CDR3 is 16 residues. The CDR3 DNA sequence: TGTGCCAGTAGTCCCGGGACAGGGAGTATTCGAAACACCATATATTTT. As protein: CASSPGTGSIRNTIYF.